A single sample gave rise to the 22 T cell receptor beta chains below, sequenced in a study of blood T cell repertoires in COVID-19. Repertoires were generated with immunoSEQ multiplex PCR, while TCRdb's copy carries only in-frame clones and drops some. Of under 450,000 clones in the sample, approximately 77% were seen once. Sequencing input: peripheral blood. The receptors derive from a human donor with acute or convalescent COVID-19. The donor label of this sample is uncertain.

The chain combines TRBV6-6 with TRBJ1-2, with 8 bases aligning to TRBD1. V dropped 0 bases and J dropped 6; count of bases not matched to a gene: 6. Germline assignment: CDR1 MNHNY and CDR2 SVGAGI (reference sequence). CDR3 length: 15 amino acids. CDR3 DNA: TGTGCCAGCAGTTACTCGGACAGGGAACGGAATGGCTACACCTTC. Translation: CASSYSDRERNGYTF.

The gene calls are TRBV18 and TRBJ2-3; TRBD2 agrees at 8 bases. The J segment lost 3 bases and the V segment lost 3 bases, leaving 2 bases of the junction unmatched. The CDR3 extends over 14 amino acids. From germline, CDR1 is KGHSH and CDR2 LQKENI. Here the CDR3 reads CASSPLAGTDTQYF. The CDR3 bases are TGTGCCAGCTCACCTCTAGCGGGTACAGATACGCAGTATTTT.

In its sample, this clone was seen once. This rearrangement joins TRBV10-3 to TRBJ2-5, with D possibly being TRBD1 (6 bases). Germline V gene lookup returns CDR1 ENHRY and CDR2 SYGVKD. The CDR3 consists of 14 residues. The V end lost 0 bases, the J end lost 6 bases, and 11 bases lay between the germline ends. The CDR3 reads CAISESGAGQTQYF. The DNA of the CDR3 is TGTGCCATCAGTGAGTCGGGGGCCGGGCAGACCCAGTACTTC.

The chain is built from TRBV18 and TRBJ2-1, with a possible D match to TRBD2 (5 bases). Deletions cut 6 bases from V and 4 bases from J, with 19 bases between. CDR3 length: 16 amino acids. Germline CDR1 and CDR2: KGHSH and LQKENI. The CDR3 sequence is CASSSRTGKRYNEQFF. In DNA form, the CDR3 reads TGTGCCAGCTCCTCCAGGACGGGGAAGAGATACAATGAGCAGTTCTTC.

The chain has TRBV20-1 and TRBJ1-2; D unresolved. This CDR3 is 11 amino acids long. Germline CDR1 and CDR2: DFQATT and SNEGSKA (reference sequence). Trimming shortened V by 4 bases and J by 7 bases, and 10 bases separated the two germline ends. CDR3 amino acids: CSAKQDFGYTF. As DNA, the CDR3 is TGCAGTGCTAAGCAAGATTTTGGCTACACCTTC.

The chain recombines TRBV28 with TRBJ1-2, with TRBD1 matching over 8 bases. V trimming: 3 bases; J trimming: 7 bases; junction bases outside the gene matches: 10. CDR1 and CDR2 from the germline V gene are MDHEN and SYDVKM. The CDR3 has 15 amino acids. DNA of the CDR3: TGTGCCAGCAGTTTGGACAGGGCTGTTCGTTTTGGCTACACCTTC. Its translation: CASSLDRAVRFGYTF.

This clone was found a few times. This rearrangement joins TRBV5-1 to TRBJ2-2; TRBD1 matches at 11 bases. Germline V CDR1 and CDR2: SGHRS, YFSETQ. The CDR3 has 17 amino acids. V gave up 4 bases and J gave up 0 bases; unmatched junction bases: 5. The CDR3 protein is CASSLRTGGSNTGELFF. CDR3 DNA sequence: TGCGCCAGCAGCCTAAGGACAGGGGGCTCGAACACCGGGGAGCTGTTTTTT.

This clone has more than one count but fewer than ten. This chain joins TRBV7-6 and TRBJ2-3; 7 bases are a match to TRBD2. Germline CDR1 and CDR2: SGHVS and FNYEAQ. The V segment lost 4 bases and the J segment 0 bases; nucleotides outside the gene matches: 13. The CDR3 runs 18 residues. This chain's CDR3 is CASSSGEGLLQSTDTQYF. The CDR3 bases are TGTGCCAGCAGCTCGGGGGAGGGACTACTGCAAAGCACAGATACGCAGTATTTT.

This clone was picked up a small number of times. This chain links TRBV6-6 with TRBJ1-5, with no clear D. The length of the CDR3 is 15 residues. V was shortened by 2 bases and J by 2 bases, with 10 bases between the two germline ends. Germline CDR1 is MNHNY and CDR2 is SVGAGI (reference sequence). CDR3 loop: CASSYAAEGNQPQHF. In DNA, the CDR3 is TGTGCCAGCAGTTACGCGGCAGAGGGCAATCAGCCCCAGCATTTT.

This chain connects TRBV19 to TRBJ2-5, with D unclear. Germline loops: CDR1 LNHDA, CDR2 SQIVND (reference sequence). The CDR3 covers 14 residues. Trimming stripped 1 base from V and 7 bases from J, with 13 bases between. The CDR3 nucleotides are TGTGCCAGTAGTATAGTGGCGGATGCCGGGACCCAGTACTTC. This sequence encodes CASSIVADAGTQYF.

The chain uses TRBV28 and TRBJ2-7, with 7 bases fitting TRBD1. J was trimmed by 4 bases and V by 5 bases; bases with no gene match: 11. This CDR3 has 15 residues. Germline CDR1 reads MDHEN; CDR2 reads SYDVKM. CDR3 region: CASSTDRRQAYEQYF. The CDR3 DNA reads TGTGCCAGCAGTACGGACAGGAGACAGGCATACGAGCAGTACTTC.

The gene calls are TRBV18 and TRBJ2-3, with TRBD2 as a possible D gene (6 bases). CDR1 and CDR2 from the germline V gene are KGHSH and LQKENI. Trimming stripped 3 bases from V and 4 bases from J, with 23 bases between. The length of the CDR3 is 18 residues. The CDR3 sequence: CASSPTPVSGFGPDTQYF. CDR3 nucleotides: TGTGCCAGCTCACCGACGCCCGTTAGCGGTTTCGGCCCAGATACGCAGTATTTT.

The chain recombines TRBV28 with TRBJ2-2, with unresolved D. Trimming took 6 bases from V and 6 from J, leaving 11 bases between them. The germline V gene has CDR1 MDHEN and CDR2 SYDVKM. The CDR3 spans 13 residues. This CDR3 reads CASSYVLAGELFF. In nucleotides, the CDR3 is TGTGCCAGCAGCTACGTGCTCGCCGGGGAGCTGTTTTTT.

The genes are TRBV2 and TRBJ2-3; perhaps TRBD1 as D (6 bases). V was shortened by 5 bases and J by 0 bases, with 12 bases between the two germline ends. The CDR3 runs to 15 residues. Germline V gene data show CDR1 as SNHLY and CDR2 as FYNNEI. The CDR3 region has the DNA TGTGCCAGCAGTCTAACAGGGTTTAGCACAGATACGCAGTATTTT. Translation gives CASSLTGFSTDTQYF.

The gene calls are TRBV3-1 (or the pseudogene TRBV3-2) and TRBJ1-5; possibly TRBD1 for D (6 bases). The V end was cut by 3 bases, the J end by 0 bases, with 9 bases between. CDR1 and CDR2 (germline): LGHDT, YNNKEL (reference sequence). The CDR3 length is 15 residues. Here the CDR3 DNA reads TGTGCCAGCAGCCAGGGGGCCATTAGCAATCAGCCCCAGCATTTT. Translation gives CASSQGAISNQPQHF.

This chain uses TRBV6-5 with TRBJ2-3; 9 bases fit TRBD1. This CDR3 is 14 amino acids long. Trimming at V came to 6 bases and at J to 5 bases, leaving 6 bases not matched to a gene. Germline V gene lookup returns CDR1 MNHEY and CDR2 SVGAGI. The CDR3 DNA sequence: TGTGCCAGCAGGAAACAGGGGGCCGGAGATACGCAGTATTTT. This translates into CASRKQGAGDTQYF.

The CDR3 here is CASSRGQGFREQFF. The CDR3 region has the DNA TGTGCCAGTAGTAGGGGACAGGGCTTCCGTGAGCAGTTCTTC. The chain links TRBV19 to TRBJ2-1, with TRBD1 identical over 9 bases. V lost 4 bases to trimming and J lost 9 bases; unmatched junction nucleotides: 7. CDR3 length equals 14 residues. CDR1 and CDR2 (germline): LNHDA, SQIVND (reference sequence).

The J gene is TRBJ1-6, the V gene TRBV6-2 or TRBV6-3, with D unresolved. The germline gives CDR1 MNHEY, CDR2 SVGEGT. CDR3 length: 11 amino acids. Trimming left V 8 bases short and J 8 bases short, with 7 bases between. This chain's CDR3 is CASGSDSPLHF. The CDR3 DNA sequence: TGTGCCAGCGGTTCGGATTCACCCCTCCACTTT.

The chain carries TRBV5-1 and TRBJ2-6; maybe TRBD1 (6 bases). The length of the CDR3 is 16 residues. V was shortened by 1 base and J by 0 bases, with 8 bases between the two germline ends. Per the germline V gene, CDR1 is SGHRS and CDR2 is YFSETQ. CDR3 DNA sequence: TGCGCCAGCAGCTTGAAGACAGGCTCTGGGGCCAACGTCCTGACTTTC. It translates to CASSLKTGSGANVLTF.

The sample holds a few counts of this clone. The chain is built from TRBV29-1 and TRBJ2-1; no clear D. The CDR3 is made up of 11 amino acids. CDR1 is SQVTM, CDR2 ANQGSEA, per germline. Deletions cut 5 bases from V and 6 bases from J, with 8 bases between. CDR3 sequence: CSVIQFNEQFF. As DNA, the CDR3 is TGCAGCGTTATTCAGTTCAATGAGCAGTTCTTC.

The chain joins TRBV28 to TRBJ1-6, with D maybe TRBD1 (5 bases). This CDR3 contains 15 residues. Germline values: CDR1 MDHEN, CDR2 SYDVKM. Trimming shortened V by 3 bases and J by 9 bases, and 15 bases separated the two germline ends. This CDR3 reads CASSFQGRFGSPLHF. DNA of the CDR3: TGTGCCAGCAGTTTCCAGGGTCGCTTTGGTTCACCCCTCCACTTT.

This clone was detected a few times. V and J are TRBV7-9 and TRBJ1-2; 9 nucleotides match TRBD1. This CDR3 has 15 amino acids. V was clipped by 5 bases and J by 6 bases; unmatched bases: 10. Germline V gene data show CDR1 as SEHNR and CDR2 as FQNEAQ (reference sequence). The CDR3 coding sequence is TGTGCCAGCAGCACGATAGCCCGGGACAGGGATGGCTACACCTTC. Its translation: CASSTIARDRDGYTF.